This is a list of T cell receptor beta chains from one sample in a study of T-cell memory formation after mild COVID-19. TCRdb re-analysed the 5' RACE reads in MiXCR, keeping a single row per CDR3 protein. The table lists roughly 48,000 distinct CDR3 sequences, 25% to 35% of them singletons. The sequencing input was PBMCs or a T cell subset sorted from them (not recorded which). The receptors derive from a man aged 18 to 35 who had mild COVID-19 (a few samples of this study predate the infection). Cell type and time point are not known. CDR3s include the opening cysteine and the closing phenylalanine or tryptophan. D genes are given only for firm matches. Clone size is given for some rows only: seen once, a few or many times, or a class if the clone is expanded.

D gene: NA
V gene: TRBV7-9
J gene: TRBJ2-5
clone size: NA
CDR3 DNA: TGTGCCAGCAGCGGTGGGGCTTCCAGCCCAGAGACCCAGTACTTC
CDR3 protein: CASSGGASSPETQYF

D gene: NA
V gene: TRBV20-1
J gene: TRBJ2-3
clone size: few
CDR3 DNA: TGCAGTGCCAGGACGACCGCTAGCACAGATACGCAGTATTTT
CDR3 protein: CSARTTASTDTQYF

D gene: TRBD1
V gene: TRBV7-2
J gene: TRBJ2-3
clone size: NA
CDR3 DNA: TGTGCCAGCAGCGGTGGGACAGGCCGATGGACAGATACGCAGTATTTT
CDR3 protein: CASSGGTGRWTDTQYF

D gene: NA
V gene: TRBV7-6
J gene: TRBJ2-7
clone size: NA
CDR3 DNA: TGTGCCAGCAGCCAAGACAGGTTTACCTACGAGCAGTACTTC
CDR3 protein: CASSQDRFTYEQYF

D gene: TRBD2
V gene: TRBV29-1
J gene: TRBJ2-5
clone size: NA
CDR3 DNA: TGCAGCGCCCTAGCGGGGGAAGAGACCCAGTACTTC
CDR3 protein: CSALAGEETQYF

D gene: NA
V gene: TRBV5-1
J gene: TRBJ2-3
clone size: few
CDR3 DNA: TGCGCCAGCAGCTTCTTGTACGACACAGATACGCAGTATTTT
CDR3 protein: CASSFLYDTDTQYF

D gene: NA
V gene: TRBV12-3/TRBV12-4
J gene: TRBJ2-2
clone size: NA
CDR3 DNA: TGTGCCAGCACCTCGGGACTCGAGACCGGGGAGCTGTTTTTT
CDR3 protein: CASTSGLETGELFF

D gene: NA
V gene: TRBV15
J gene: TRBJ2-7
clone size: few
CDR3 DNA: TGTGCCACCAGCAGAGAGAGGCGGGTCTCCTACGAGCAGTACTTC
CDR3 protein: CATSRERRVSYEQYF

D gene: TRBD1
V gene: TRBV7-2
J gene: TRBJ1-6
clone size: few
CDR3 DNA: TGTGCCAGCAGCTGGGGACAGGCCGATAATTCACCCCTCCACTTT
CDR3 protein: CASSWGQADNSPLHF

D gene: TRBD1
V gene: TRBV6-2/TRBV6-3
J gene: TRBJ2-7
clone size: NA
CDR3 DNA: TGTGCCAGCAGTTACGGGACAGGGGTCTACGAGCAGTACTTC
CDR3 protein: CASSYGTGVYEQYF

D gene: NA
V gene: TRBV11-2
J gene: TRBJ2-7
clone size: NA
CDR3 DNA: TGTGCCAGCAGCTCCCGTAAGGGGGTGGAAGTCGAGCAGTACTTC
CDR3 protein: CASSSRKGVEVEQYF

D gene: NA
V gene: TRBV10-3
J gene: TRBJ2-7
clone size: NA
CDR3 DNA: TGTGCCATCAGCGCCCTGGCGGGGAGCTCCTACGAGCAGTACTTC
CDR3 protein: CAISALAGSSYEQYF

D gene: NA
V gene: TRBV12-3/TRBV12-4
J gene: TRBJ1-3
clone size: NA
CDR3 DNA: TGTGCCAGCAGAGAGGGGGGGAACAACCAGAACACCATATATTTT
CDR3 protein: CASREGGNNQNTIYF

D gene: NA
V gene: TRBV7-9
J gene: TRBJ2-7
clone size: few
CDR3 DNA: TGTGCCAGCAGCTTCGAATCCTACGAGCAGTACTTC
CDR3 protein: CASSFESYEQYF

D gene: TRBD2
V gene: TRBV2
J gene: TRBJ2-3
clone size: NA
CDR3 DNA: TGTGCCAGCAGTGAAAAGGAACTAGCGGGAGTGGCAGATACGCAGTATTTT
CDR3 protein: CASSEKELAGVADTQYF

D gene: NA
V gene: TRBV5-5
J gene: TRBJ1-6
clone size: NA
CDR3 DNA: TGTGCCAGCAGCTTGAAGTTGGCCGGAGATTCACCCCTCCACTTT
CDR3 protein: CASSLKLAGDSPLHF

D gene: NA
V gene: TRBV20-1
J gene: TRBJ2-5
clone size: many
CDR3 DNA: TGCAGTGCTAGAGATCAGGACAACCCGTACTTC
CDR3 protein: CSARDQDNPYF

D gene: NA
V gene: TRBV2
J gene: TRBJ1-1
clone size: NA
CDR3 DNA: TGTGCCAGCCCTAAGGGGGGTAGGAACACTGAAGCTTTCTTT
CDR3 protein: CASPKGGRNTEAFF

D gene: NA
V gene: TRBV3-2
J gene: TRBJ1-1
clone size: NA
CDR3 DNA: TGTGCCAGCAGCCAAGTGGCAGGGGTGAACACTGAAGCTTTCTTT
CDR3 protein: CASSQVAGVNTEAFF

D gene: NA
V gene: TRBV7-8
J gene: TRBJ2-3
clone size: NA
CDR3 DNA: TGTGCCAGCAGCGCCCCCGATACGCAGTATTTT
CDR3 protein: CASSAPDTQYF

D gene: NA
V gene: TRBV5-1
J gene: TRBJ2-5
clone size: NA
CDR3 DNA: TGCGCCAGCAGCTTAGGGGGTTTCGAGACCCAGTACTTC
CDR3 protein: CASSLGGFETQYF

D gene: NA
V gene: TRBV20-1
J gene: TRBJ1-1
clone size: NA
CDR3 DNA: TGCAGTGCTAGAGATGGGCCAGAACGGGGCACTGAAGCTTTCTTT
CDR3 protein: CSARDGPERGTEAFF

D gene: NA
V gene: TRBV5-5
J gene: TRBJ2-7
clone size: NA
CDR3 DNA: TGTGCCAGCAGCCCGTGGGGCACCACGGGGAACGAGCAGTACTTC
CDR3 protein: CASSPWGTTGNEQYF

D gene: NA
V gene: TRBV4-1
J gene: TRBJ2-1
clone size: NA
CDR3 DNA: TGCGCCAGCAGCCCGGGTGCGGACAATGAGCAGTTCTTC
CDR3 protein: CASSPGADNEQFF

D gene: NA
V gene: TRBV15
J gene: TRBJ2-5
clone size: NA
CDR3 DNA: TGTGCCACCCGCCGGACACGGCAGGAGACCCAGTACTTC
CDR3 protein: CATRRTRQETQYF

D gene: NA
V gene: TRBV4-1
J gene: TRBJ2-7
clone size: few
CDR3 DNA: TGCGCCAGCAGCCAAAGGTTCTCCTACGAGCAGTACTTC
CDR3 protein: CASSQRFSYEQYF

D gene: NA
V gene: TRBV4-1
J gene: TRBJ2-7
clone size: NA
CDR3 DNA: TGCGCCAGCAGCCAAGATCGGGGGCAGAGGCGCGGCGAGCAGTACTTC
CDR3 protein: CASSQDRGQRRGEQYF

D gene: NA
V gene: TRBV9
J gene: TRBJ2-3
clone size: few
CDR3 DNA: TGTGCCAGCAGCGTAGAGGGGACCCGCACAGATACGCAGTATTTT
CDR3 protein: CASSVEGTRTDTQYF

D gene: NA
V gene: TRBV5-1
J gene: TRBJ2-5
clone size: NA
CDR3 DNA: TGCGCCAGCAGCTTGGAGGACCCCGGGGAGTCACAGTACTTC
CDR3 protein: CASSLEDPGESQYF

D gene: NA
V gene: TRBV9
J gene: TRBJ2-3
clone size: NA
CDR3 DNA: TGTGCCAGCAGCGTAGGACGGCTGATCACAGATACGCAGTATTTT
CDR3 protein: CASSVGRLITDTQYF

D gene: TRBD1
V gene: TRBV24-1
J gene: TRBJ1-5
clone size: NA
CDR3 DNA: TGTGCCACAAGTGATGTAACAGGGGATCAGCCCCAGCATTTT
CDR3 protein: CATSDVTGDQPQHF

D gene: NA
V gene: TRBV4-3
J gene: TRBJ2-5
clone size: few
CDR3 DNA: TGCGCCAGCAGCCTAAAGGGGGGGGTAGAGACCCAGTACTTC
CDR3 protein: CASSLKGGVETQYF

D gene: TRBD1
V gene: TRBV23-1
J gene: TRBJ1-5
clone size: NA
CDR3 DNA: TGCGCCAGCAGTCAATCTCCTCCTCCAAGTAGGGACAGGGGCTTTTGTCAGCCCCAGCATTTT
CDR3 protein: CASSQSPPPSRDRGFCQPQHF

D gene: TRBD2
V gene: TRBV5-1
J gene: TRBJ2-3
clone size: NA
CDR3 DNA: TGCGCCAGCACCCTAGCGGGGGGCACCACAGATACGCAGTATTTT
CDR3 protein: CASTLAGGTTDTQYF

D gene: NA
V gene: TRBV12-3/TRBV12-4
J gene: TRBJ2-7
clone size: NA
CDR3 DNA: TGTGCCAGCAGTTTAATGCTGAGGGACTACGAGCAGTACTTC
CDR3 protein: CASSLMLRDYEQYF

D gene: NA
V gene: TRBV4-3
J gene: TRBJ1-2
clone size: NA
CDR3 DNA: TGCGCCAGCAGCCAAGCTCCAGGGACGACGGACGGCTACACCTTC
CDR3 protein: CASSQAPGTTDGYTF

D gene: NA
V gene: TRBV9
J gene: TRBJ1-5
clone size: NA
CDR3 DNA: TGTGCCAGCAGCGTAGAGGGCGCGGTCGATCAGCCCCAGCATTTT
CDR3 protein: CASSVEGAVDQPQHF